This is a list of T cell receptor beta chains from one sample in a study of PD-1 blockade in mismatch repair-deficient tumors. Assay used: immunoSEQ multiplex PCR; TCRdb lists only in-frame clones, some missing. Among 100,000 or so clones listed, 82% were seen once. Material: peripheral blood, obtained about 33 weeks after starting pembrolizumab. The receptors come from an adult with mismatch repair-deficient cancer. CDR3s include the opening cysteine and the closing phenylalanine or tryptophan. Fields, in order: J gene, V gene, clone size, D gene, CDR3 protein, CDR3 DNA. A D gene is named only where the DNA matches it firmly. Only part of the rows carry a size: once, few, many, or a class if the clone is expanded.

j_call: TRBJ2-1
v_call: TRBV2
clone_size: -
d_call: TRBD2
cdr3_aa: CASSELAGELNEQFF
cdr3_nt: TGTGCCAGCAGTGAACTAGCGGGAGAACTTAATGAGCAGTTCTTC

j_call: TRBJ1-1
v_call: TRBV6-5
clone_size: -
d_call: -
cdr3_aa: CASSRDPATEAFF
cdr3_nt: TGTGCCAGCAGCAGGGACCCGGCCACTGAAGCTTTCTTT

j_call: TRBJ2-1
v_call: TRBV5-4
clone_size: -
d_call: -
cdr3_aa: CASSALVGSSNEQFF
cdr3_nt: TGTGCCAGCAGCGCCCTAGTAGGGTCCTCCAATGAGCAGTTCTTC

j_call: TRBJ2-2
v_call: TRBV11-3
clone_size: -
d_call: -
cdr3_aa: CASSPVTGELFF
cdr3_nt: TGTGCCAGCAGCCCGGTAACCGGGGAGCTGTTTTTT

j_call: TRBJ2-3
v_call: TRBV5-1
clone_size: -
d_call: TRBD2
cdr3_aa: CASSGGADTQYF
cdr3_nt: TGCGCCAGCTCCGGGGGGGCAGATACGCAGTATTTT

j_call: TRBJ2-2
v_call: TRBV9
clone_size: once
d_call: -
cdr3_aa: CASSANTGELFF
cdr3_nt: TGTGCCAGCAGCGCCAACACCGGGGAGCTGTTTTTT

j_call: TRBJ1-1
v_call: TRBV5-1
clone_size: -
d_call: -
cdr3_aa: CASSANGNTEAFF
cdr3_nt: TGCGCCAGCAGCGCCAACGGGAACACTGAAGCTTTCTTT

j_call: TRBJ1-2
v_call: TRBV19
clone_size: -
d_call: -
cdr3_aa: CASSSTGDSNYGYTF
cdr3_nt: TGTGCCAGTTCGTCCACCGGGGACTCGAACTATGGCTACACCTTC

j_call: TRBJ2-2
v_call: TRBV7-9
clone_size: once
d_call: TRBD1
cdr3_aa: CASSLTGGDVGELFF
cdr3_nt: TGTGCCAGCAGTTTAACAGGGGGAGATGTCGGGGAGCTGTTTTTT

j_call: TRBJ2-7
v_call: TRBV27
clone_size: -
d_call: -
cdr3_aa: CASSPLRAYEQYF
cdr3_nt: TGTGCCAGCAGTCCCCTCAGGGCCTACGAGCAGTACTTC

j_call: TRBJ2-3
v_call: TRBV6-4
clone_size: -
d_call: TRBD2
cdr3_aa: CASSLAGGRDTQYF
cdr3_nt: TGTGCCAGCAGCCTAGCGGGAGGTAGAGATACGCAGTATTTT

j_call: TRBJ1-1
v_call: TRBV5-4
clone_size: -
d_call: -
cdr3_aa: CASTLGQGSEAFF
cdr3_nt: TGTGCCAGCACCTTAGGTCAGGGGTCCGAAGCTTTCTTT

j_call: TRBJ2-1
v_call: TRBV29-1
clone_size: -
d_call: TRBD2
cdr3_aa: CSVDGTSGRSWGNEQFF
cdr3_nt: TGCAGCGTTGATGGGACTAGCGGTCGTTCCTGGGGGAATGAGCAGTTCTTC

j_call: TRBJ1-3
v_call: TRBV18
clone_size: -
d_call: -
cdr3_aa: CASSPTQGPSSGNTIYF
cdr3_nt: TGTGCCAGCTCACCAACGCAGGGACCAAGCTCTGGAAACACCATATATTTT

j_call: TRBJ1-1
v_call: TRBV25-1
clone_size: -
d_call: -
cdr3_aa: CASRGSRIAAEAFF
cdr3_nt: TGTGCCAGCAGGGGCAGCCGAATTGCCGCTGAAGCTTTCTTT